This T cell receptor beta chain was observed in a study of T cells in Graves' hyperthyroidism and ophthalmopathy. Only a few counts were recorded for this clonotype. Its matching antigen is unknown. Deletions cut 0 bases from V and 5 bases from J, with 11 bases between. The CDR3 is 14 residues long. Germline-derived CDR1 and CDR2 are MGHRA and YSYEKL. Study-wide results and caveats: Ophthalmopathy prediction by the model preceded onset by a median approximately 6.9 months. Ophthalmopathy was separated from stable hyperthyroidism by a 13 V-J model.

Amplified TCR beta CDR3 regions came from RNA transcripts. RT-PCR in the first round (using the HTBI primer set) targeted the TCR CDR3. TCRdb passed the multiplex PCR reads through MiXCR, listing each CDR3 protein once. The repertoire holds 550,000 to 850,000 distinct CDR3 sequences, with 18% as singletons. V is TRBV4-1 and J is TRBJ2-7; D is undetermined. The sample consisted of blood. The TCR comes from a woman between 45 and 60 years old with Graves' hyperthyroidism that later progressed to Graves' ophthalmopathy. CDR3 sequence: CASSQDHKDHEQYF. CDR3 DNA: TGCGCCAGCAGCCAAGATCACAAGGATCACGAGCAGTACTTC.